There are many counts of the clone carrying this TCR beta chain. As yet, its antigen is unknown. This entry belongs to a study of regulatory T cells in long-lasting Graves disease. Looking at the study overall: Graves' cases, newly diagnosed, had used antithyroid drugs under 3 months. Overall study results and limits: Possibly, accuracy suffered from the small sample size.

For TCR beta, libraries came from iRepertoire HTBI primers and Arm-PCR of CDR3 regions. TCRdb re-analysed the multiplex PCR reads in MiXCR, keeping a single row per CDR3 protein. The sample lists about 470,000 distinct CDR3 sequences; just under 15% were seen once. The CDR3 consists of 16 residues. Trimming removed 2 bases from V and 0 bases from J, with 10 bases in between. Germline V gives CDR1 MNHEY, CDR2 SMNVEV (reference sequence). Indicated time point: newly diagnosed GD, antithyroid drugs for less than 3 months. Isolated PBMC RNA provided the starting material for the TCR library. Separately, the same data were catalogued under a study of T cells in Graves' hyperthyroidism and ophthalmopathy.

The sequencing here drew on peripheral blood mononuclear cells (PBMCs), taken at new diagnosis, from a patient treated with antithyroid drugs. This receptor was obtained from a woman in her thirties with Graves disease. The chain combines TRBV27 with TRBJ1-4, with D maybe TRBD1 (5 bases). The CDR3 DNA follows: TGTGCCAGCAGTTTAAGCGACAGTGCAACTAATGAAAAACTGTTTTTT. As protein: CASSLSDSATNEKLFF.